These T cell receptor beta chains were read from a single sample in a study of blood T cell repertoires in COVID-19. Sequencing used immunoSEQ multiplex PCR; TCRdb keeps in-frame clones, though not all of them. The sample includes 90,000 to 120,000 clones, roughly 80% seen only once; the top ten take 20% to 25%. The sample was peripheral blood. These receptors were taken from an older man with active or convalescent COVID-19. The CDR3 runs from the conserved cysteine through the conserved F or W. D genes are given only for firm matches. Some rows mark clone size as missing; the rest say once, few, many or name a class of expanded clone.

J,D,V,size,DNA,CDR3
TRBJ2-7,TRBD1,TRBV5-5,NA,TGTGCCAGCAGCTTGCGGAGACAGGGTTACGAGCAGTACTTC,CASSLRRQGYEQYF
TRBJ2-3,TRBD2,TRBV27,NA,TGTGCCAGCAGTAGCTATACTAGCGGGAGAAGTACAGATACGCAGTATTTT,CASSSYTSGRSTDTQYF
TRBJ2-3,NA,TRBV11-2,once,TGTGCCAGCAGCGACAAGCGGGCCCCCCCCGCAGATACGCAGTATTTT,CASSDKRAPPADTQYF
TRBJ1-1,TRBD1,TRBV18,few,TGTGCCAGCTCACGACAGGGGGAGAACACTGAAGCTTTCTTT,CASSRQGENTEAFF
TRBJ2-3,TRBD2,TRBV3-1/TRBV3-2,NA,TGTGCCAGCAGCCAAGGGGCTAGCGGGGCTTCCACAGATACGCAGTATTTT,CASSQGASGASTDTQYF
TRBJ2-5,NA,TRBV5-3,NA,TGTGCCAGAAGCTTGGGACTAGTTGAGACCCAGTACTTC,CARSLGLVETQYF
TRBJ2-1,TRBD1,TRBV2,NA,TGTGCCAGCAGCGCTTACGGTCAGGGGGCAACAAATGAGCAGTTCTTC,CASSAYGQGATNEQFF
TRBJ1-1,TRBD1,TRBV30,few,TGTGCCTGTCTCAGGGGGCGCGGGGCCCTCAGCACTGAAGCTTTCTTT,CACLRGRGALSTEAFF
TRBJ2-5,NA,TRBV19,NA,TGTGCCAGGGTACAGGCCGGCCAAGAGACCCAGTACTTC,CARVQAGQETQYF
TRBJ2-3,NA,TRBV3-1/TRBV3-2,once,TGTGCCAGCAGCCAAGTCGGAGGATATACGCAGTATTTT,CASSQVGGYTQYF
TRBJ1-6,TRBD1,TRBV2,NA,TGTGCCAGCAGAGTCAGGGGGACACAATCCTATAATTCACCCCTCCACTTT,CASRVRGTQSYNSPLHF
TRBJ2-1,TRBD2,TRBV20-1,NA,TGCAGTGCTAGTTCAGCGGGGGGCCGGTACAATGAGCAGTTCTTC,CSASSAGGRYNEQFF
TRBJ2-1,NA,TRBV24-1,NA,TGTGCCACCAGTGACACTACTGCCTATGAGCAGTTCTTC,CATSDTTAYEQFF
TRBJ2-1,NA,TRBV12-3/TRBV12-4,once,TGTGCCAGCAGTTCTGGCATAACGCAGTTCTTC,CASSSGITQFF
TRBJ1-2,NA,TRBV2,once,TGTGCCAGCAGTCAACAGGGTTTCTACACCTTC,CASSQQGFYTF
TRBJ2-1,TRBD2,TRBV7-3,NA,TGTGCCAGCAGCTTAATGAGCGGGGGGGCCAATGAGCAGTTCTTC,CASSLMSGGANEQFF
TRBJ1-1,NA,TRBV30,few,TGTGCCTGGAGTGAGTGGGCGAACACTGAAGCTTTCTTT,CAWSEWANTEAFF
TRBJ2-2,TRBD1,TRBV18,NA,TGTGCCAGCTCCCACGGACAGGGAGGCACCGGGGAGCTGTTTTTT,CASSHGQGGTGELFF
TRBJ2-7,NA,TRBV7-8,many,TGTGCCAGCAGTTCCACCAGGCAGAAACGCTACGAGCAGTACTTC,CASSSTRQKRYEQYF
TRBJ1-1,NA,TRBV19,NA,TGTGCCAGTAGTCTTGCTTATAGGAGCACTGAAGCTTTCTTT,CASSLAYRSTEAFF
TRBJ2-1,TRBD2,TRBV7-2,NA,TGTGCCAGCAGATTTACTAGCGGGAGGGGAAATGAGCAGTTCTTC,CASRFTSGRGNEQFF
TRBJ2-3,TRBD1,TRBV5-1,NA,TGCGCCAGCAGCTCGGGGACAGCGAACCCAGATACGCAGTATTTT,CASSSGTANPDTQYF
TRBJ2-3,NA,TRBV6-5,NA,TGTGCCAGCAACCTCTCGGGGACTAGCACAGATACGCAGTATTTT,CASNLSGTSTDTQYF
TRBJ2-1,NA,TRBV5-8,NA,TGTGCCAGCAGCCGGAGGTCAAGCAGTCGACTGCCGTTCTTC,CASSRRSSSRLPFF
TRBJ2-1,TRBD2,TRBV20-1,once,TGCAGTGCTAGTGAACAGCGGGGGGCCTCCTACAATGAGCAGTTCTTC,CSASEQRGASYNEQFF
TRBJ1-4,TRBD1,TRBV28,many,TGTGCCAGCAGTTTAGCCAGGGGGGCAGAAAAACTGTTTTTT,CASSLARGAEKLFF
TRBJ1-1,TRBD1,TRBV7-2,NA,TGTGCCAGCAGCTTAGCGGGACAGGGCACGAACACTGAAGCTTTCTTT,CASSLAGQGTNTEAFF
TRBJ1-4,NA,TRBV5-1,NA,TGCGCCAGCAGCTTCCAGGACACCAATGAAAAACTGTTTTTT,CASSFQDTNEKLFF
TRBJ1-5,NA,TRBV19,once,TGTGCCAGTAGTATTATAGGGGGGGCAGGCAATCAGCCCCAGCATTTT,CASSIIGGAGNQPQHF
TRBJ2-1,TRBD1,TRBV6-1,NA,TGTGCCAGCAACCGGGACAGGGAGTCCGATGAGCAGTTCTTC,CASNRDRESDEQFF
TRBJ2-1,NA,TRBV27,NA,TGTGCCAGCAGTTTTCTCCATGAGCAGTTCTTC,CASSFLHEQFF
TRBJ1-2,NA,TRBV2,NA,TGTGCCAGCAGTGAAGACATCTATGGCTACACCTTC,CASSEDIYGYTF
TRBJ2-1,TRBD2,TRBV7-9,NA,TGTGCCAGCAGCTTGTCTCGGGGGGACAATGAGCAGTTCTTC,CASSLSRGDNEQFF
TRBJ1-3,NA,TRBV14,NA,TGTGCCAGCAGCCAAGTTGGCAGGAACAGCCGCTCTGGAAACACCATATATTTT,CASSQVGRNSRSGNTIYF
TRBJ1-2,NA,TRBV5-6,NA,TGTGCCAGCAGCTTAGGACAAACAGCTAACTATGGCTACACCTTC,CASSLGQTANYGYTF
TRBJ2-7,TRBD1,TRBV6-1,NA,TGTGCCAGCAGTGAATGGGGACAGGGGAGCGACGAGCAGTACTTC,CASSEWGQGSDEQYF
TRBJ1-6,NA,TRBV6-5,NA,TGTGCCAGCAGCCGCGCCGGAGCGGGGAATTCACCCCTCCACTTT,CASSRAGAGNSPLHF
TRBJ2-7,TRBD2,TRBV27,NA,TGTGCCAGCAGTTTTCGTGGCAGAGCCCTAGCGGGAGGCTCATACGAGCAGTACTTC,CASSFRGRALAGGSYEQYF
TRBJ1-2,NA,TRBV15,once,TGTGCCACCAGCAGAGCGCCAGGCCATAACTATGGCTACACCTTC,CATSRAPGHNYGYTF
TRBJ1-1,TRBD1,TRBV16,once,TGTGCCAGCAGCCAATGGACAGGGCCGAACACTGAAGCTTTCTTT,CASSQWTGPNTEAFF
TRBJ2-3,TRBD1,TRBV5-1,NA,TGCGCCAGCAGCTTGGCAGGGACAGGGGCAGATACGCAGTATTTT,CASSLAGTGADTQYF
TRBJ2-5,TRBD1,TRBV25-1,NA,TGTGCCAGCGGCCGGGACAGGGTAAGGAGAGAGACCCAGTACTTC,CASGRDRVRRETQYF
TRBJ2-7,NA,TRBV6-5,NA,TGTGCCAGCACCACAGGAACCTACGAGCAGTACTTC,CASTTGTYEQYF
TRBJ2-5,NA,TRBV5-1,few,TGCGCCAGCAGCTTGGCGACAGGCGTGGAGACCCAGTACTTC,CASSLATGVETQYF